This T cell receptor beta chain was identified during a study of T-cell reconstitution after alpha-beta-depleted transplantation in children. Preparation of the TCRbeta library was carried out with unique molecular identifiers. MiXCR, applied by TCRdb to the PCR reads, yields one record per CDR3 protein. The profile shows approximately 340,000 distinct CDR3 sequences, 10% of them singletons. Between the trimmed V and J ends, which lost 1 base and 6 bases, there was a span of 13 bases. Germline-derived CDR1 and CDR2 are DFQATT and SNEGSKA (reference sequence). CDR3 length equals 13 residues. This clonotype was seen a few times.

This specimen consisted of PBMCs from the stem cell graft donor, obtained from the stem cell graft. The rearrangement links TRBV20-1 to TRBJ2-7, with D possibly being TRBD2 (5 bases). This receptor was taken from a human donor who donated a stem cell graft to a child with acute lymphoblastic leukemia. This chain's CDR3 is CSARVLGRAEQYF. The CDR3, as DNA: TGCAGTGCTAGAGTTCTAGGGAGAGCCGAGCAGTACTTC.